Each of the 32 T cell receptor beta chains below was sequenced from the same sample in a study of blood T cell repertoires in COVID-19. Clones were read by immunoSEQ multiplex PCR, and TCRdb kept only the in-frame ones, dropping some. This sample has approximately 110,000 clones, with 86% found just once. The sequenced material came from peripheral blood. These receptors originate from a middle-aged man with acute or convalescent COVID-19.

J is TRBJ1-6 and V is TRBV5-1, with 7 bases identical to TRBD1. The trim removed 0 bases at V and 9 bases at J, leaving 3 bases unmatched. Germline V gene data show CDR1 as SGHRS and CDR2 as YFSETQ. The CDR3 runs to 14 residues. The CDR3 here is CASSLEGASSPLHF. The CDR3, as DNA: TGCGCCAGCAGCTTGGAGGGGGCGTCTTCACCCCTCCACTTT.

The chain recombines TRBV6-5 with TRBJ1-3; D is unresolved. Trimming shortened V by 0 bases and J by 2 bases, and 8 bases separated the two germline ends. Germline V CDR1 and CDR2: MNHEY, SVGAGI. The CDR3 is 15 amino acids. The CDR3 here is CASSYSRQTGNTIYF. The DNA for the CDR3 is TGTGCCAGCAGTTACTCGAGACAAACTGGAAACACCATATATTTT.

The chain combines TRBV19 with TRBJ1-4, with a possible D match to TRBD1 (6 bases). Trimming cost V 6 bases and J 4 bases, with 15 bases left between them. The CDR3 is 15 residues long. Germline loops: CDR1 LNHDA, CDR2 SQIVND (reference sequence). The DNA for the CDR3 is TGTGCCAGTAGATCCGGGGGGGCCGATAATGAAAAACTGTTTTTT. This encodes CASRSGGADNEKLFF.

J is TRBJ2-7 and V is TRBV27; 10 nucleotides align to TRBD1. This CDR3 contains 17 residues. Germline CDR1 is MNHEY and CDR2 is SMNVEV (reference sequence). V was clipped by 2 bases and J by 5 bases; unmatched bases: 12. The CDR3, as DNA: TGTGCCAGCAGTTTAAGGTTCACGAGGGACAGGGGACACGAGCAGTACTTC. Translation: CASSLRFTRDRGHEQYF.

CDR3 DNA sequence: TGTGCCAGCAGCTTAGGGACTAGCGGGAGTATCAGCGAGCAGTACTTC. It translates to CASSLGTSGSISEQYF. The rearrangement uses TRBV3-1 (or the pseudogene TRBV3-2) and TRBJ2-7, with 14 nucleotides matching TRBD2. The V gene end was trimmed by 5 bases and the J gene end by 6 bases; junction bases not matched to a gene: 9. Germline CDR1 LGHDT, CDR2 YNNKEL (reference sequence). This CDR3 spans 16 amino acids.

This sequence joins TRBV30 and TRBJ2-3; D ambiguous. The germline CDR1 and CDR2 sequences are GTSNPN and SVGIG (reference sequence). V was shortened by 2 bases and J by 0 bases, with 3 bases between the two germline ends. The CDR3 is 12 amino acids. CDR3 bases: TGTGCCTGGAGTCCTAGCACAGATACGCAGTATTTT. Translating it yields CAWSPSTDTQYF.

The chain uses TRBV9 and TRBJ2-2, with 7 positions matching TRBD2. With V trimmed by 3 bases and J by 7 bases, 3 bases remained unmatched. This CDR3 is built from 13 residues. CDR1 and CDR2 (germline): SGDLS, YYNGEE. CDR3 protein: CASSAQRGGELFF. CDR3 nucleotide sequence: TGTGCCAGCAGCGCCCAGCGGGGCGGGGAGCTGTTTTTT.

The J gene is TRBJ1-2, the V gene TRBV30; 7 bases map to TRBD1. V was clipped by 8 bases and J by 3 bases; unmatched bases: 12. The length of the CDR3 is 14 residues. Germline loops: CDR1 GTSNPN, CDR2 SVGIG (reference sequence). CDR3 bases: TGTGCCGGAACCGGGACAGCCTCGCACTATGGCTACACCTTC. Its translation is CAGTGTASHYGYTF.

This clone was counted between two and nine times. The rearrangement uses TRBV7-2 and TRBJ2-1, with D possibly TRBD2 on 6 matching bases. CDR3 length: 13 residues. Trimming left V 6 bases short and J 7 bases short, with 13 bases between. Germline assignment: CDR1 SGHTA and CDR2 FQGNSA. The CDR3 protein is CASRTPGLNEQFF. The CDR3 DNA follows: TGTGCCAGCAGGACACCGGGACTTAATGAGCAGTTCTTC.

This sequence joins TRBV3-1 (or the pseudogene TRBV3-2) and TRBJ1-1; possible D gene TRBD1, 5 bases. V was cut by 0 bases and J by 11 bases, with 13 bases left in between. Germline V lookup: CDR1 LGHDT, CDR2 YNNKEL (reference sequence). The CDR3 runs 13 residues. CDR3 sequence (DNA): TGTGCCAGCAGCCAAGAGGGGGGGAGACGGGCTTTCTTT. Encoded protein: CASSQEGGRRAFF.

The CDR3 is CASGQGAQETQYF. The DNA of the CDR3 is TGTGCCAGCGGACAGGGGGCCCAAGAGACCCAGTACTTC. The chain couples TRBV12-3 or TRBV12-4 to TRBJ2-5, with 11 bases matching TRBD1. This CDR3 contains 13 residues. Germline trimming cut 8 bases from V and 1 base from J; bases unmatched to any gene: 0.

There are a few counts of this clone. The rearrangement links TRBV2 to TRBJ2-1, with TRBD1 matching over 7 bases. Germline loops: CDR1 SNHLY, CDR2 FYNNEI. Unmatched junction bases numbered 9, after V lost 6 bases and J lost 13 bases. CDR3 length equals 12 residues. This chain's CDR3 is CASRLDRDDQFF. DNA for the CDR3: TGTGCCAGCAGGCTCGACAGGGACGATCAGTTCTTC.

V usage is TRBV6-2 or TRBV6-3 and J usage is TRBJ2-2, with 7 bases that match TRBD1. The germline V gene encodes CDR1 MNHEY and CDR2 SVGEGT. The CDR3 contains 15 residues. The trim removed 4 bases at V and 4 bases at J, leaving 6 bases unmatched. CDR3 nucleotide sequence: TGTGCCAGCAGTTCCGTTCCAGGGGGCACCGGGGAGCTGTTTTTT. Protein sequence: CASSSVPGGTGELFF.

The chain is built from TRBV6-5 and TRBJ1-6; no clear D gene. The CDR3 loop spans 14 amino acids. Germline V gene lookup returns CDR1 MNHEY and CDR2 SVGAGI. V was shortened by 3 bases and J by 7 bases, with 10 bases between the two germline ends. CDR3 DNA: TGTGCCAGCAGTTATGACGGGTTGAATTCACCCCTCCACTTT. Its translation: CASSYDGLNSPLHF.

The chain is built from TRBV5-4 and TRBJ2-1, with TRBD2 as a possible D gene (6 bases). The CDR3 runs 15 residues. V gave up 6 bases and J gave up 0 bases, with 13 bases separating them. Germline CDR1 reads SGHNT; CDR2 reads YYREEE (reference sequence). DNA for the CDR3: TGTGCCAGCAACCCCATCGGGGGCTCCTACAATGAGCAGTTCTTC. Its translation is CASNPIGGSYNEQFF.

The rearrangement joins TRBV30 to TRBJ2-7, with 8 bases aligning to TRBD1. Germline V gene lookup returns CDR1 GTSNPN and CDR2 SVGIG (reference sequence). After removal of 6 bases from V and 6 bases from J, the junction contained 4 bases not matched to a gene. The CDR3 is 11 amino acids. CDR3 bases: TGTGCCTGTCGGACAGGGTTCGAGCAGTACTTC. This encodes CACRTGFEQYF.

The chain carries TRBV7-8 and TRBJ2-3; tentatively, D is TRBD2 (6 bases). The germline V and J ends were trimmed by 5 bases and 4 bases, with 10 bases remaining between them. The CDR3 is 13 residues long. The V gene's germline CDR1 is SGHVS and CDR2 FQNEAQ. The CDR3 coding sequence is TGTGCCAGCAGCCCTTGGGGGGCAGATACGCAGTATTTT. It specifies CASSPWGADTQYF.

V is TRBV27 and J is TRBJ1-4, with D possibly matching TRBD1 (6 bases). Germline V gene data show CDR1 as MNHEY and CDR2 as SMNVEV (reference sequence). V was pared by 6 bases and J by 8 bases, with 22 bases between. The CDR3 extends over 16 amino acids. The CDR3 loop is CASSFGGKGGGEKLFF. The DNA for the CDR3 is TGTGCCAGCAGCTTTGGGGGAAAAGGGGGAGGGGAAAAACTGTTTTTT.

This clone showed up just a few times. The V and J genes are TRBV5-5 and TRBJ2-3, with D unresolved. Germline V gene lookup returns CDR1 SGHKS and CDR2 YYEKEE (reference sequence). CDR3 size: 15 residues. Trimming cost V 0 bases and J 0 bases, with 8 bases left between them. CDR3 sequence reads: CASSLAPTSTDTQYF. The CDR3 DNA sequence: TGTGCCAGCAGCTTGGCCCCGACTAGCACAGATACGCAGTATTTT.

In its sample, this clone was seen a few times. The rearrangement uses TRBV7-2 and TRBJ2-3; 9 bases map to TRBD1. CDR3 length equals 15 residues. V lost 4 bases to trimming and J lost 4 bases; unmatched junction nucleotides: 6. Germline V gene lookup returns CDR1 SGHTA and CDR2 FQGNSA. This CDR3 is CASSWGQGDADTQYF. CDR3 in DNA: TGTGCCAGCAGCTGGGGACAGGGTGACGCAGATACGCAGTATTTT.

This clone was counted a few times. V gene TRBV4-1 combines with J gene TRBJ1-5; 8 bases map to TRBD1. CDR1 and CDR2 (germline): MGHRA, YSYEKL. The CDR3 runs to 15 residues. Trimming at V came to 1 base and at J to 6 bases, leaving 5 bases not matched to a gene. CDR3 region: CASSQVGQGRQPQHF. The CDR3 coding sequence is TGCGCCAGCAGCCAAGTCGGACAGGGACGTCAGCCCCAGCATTTT.

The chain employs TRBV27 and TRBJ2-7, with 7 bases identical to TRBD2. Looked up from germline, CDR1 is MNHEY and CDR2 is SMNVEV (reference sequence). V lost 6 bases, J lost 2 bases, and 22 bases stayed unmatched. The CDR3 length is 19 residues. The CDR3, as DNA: TGTGCCAGCAGCCCCACGTTTGCAGCGGGGCCCGGTAGCGCCTACGAGCAGTACTTC. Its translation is CASSPTFAAGPGSAYEQYF.

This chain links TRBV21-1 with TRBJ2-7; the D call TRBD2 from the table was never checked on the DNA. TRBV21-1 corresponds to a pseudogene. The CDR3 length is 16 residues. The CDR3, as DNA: TGTGCCAGCAGCAAAGAAGCCAGGCCGGGAAGGTACGAGCAGTACTTC. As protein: CASSKEARPGRYEQYF.

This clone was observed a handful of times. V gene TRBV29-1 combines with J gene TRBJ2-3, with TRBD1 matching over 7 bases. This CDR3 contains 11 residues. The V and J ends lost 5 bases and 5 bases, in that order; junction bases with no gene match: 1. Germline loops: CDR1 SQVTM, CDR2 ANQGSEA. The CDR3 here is CSVRQGDTQYF. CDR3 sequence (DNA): TGCAGCGTTAGACAGGGAGATACGCAGTATTTT.

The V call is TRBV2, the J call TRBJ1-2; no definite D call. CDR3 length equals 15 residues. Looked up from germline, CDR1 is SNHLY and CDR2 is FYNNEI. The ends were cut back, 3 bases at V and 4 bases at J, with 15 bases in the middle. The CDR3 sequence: CASSDMLGSVYGYTF. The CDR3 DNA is TGTGCCAGCAGTGATATGCTGGGGAGCGTCTATGGCTACACCTTC.

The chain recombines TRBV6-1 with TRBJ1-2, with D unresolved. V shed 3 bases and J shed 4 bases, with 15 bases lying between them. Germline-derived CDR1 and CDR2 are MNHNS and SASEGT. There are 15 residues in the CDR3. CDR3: CASSDEGKRFYGYTF. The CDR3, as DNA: TGTGCCAGCAGTGATGAGGGCAAGCGATTCTATGGCTACACCTTC.

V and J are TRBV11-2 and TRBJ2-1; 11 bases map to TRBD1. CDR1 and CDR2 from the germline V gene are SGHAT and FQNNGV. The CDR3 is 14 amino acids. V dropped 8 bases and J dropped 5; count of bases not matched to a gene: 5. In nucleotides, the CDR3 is TGTGCCAGCGGGAGGACAGGGGGCCACAATGAGCAGTTCTTC. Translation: CASGRTGGHNEQFF.

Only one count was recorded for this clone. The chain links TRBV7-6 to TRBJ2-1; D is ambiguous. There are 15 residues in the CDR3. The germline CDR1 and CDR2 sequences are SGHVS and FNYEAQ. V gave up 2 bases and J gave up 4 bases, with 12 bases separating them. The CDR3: CASSLIAVSYNEQFF. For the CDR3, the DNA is TGTGCCAGCAGCTTAATTGCGGTTTCTTACAATGAGCAGTTCTTC.

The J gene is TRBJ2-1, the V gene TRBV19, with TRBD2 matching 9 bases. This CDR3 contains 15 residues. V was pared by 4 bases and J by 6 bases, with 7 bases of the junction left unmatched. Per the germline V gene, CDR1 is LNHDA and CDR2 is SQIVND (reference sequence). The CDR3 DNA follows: TGTGCCAGTAGTACGCGGGGGGGCCTATCCAATGAGCAGTTCTTC. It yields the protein CASSTRGGLSNEQFF.

The CDR3 here is CASSEYTGCEQYF. The CDR3 DNA follows: TGCGCCAGCAGTGAGTATACAGGGTGCGAGCAGTACTTC. The chain employs TRBV10-1 and TRBJ2-7; D is possibly TRBD1 (6 bases). V was clipped by 1 base and J by 6 bases, with 10 bases between them. Germline V gene sequence: CDR1 WNHNN, CDR2 SYGVQD (reference sequence). The length of the CDR3 is 13 residues.

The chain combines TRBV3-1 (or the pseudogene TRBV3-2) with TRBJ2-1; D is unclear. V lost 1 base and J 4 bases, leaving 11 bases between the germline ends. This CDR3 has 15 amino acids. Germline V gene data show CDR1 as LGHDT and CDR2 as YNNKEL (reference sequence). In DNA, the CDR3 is TGTGCCAGCAGCCAAGTATTAGTGAGGTACAATGAGCAGTTCTTC. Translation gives CASSQVLVRYNEQFF.

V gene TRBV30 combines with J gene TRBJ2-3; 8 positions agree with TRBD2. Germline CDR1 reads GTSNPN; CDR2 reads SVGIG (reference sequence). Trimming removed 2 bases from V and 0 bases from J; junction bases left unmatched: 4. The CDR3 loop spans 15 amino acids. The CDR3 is CAWSPKRESTDTQYF. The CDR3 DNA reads TGTGCCTGGAGTCCAAAGCGGGAGAGCACAGATACGCAGTATTTT. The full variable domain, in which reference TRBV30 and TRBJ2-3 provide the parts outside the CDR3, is SQTIHQWPATLVQPVGSPLSLECTVEGTSNPNLYWYRQAAGRGLQLLFYSVGIGQISSEVPQNLSASRPQDRQFILSSKKLLLSDSGFYLCAWSPKRESTDTQYFGPGTRLTVL.